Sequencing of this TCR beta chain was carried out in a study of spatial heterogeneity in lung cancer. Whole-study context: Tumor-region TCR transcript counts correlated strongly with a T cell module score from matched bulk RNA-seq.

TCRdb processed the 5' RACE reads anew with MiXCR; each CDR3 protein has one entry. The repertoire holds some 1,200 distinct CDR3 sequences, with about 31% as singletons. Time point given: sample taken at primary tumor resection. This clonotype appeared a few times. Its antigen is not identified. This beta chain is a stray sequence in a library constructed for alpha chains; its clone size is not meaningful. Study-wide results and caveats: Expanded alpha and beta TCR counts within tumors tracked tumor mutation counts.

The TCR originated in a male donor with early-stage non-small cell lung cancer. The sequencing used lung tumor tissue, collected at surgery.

As DNA, the CDR3 is TGTGCCAGCAGCTTAGGGGGTATCACAGATACGCAGTATTTT. The encoded protein is CASSLGGITDTQYF. The rearrangement links TRBV5-4 to TRBJ2-3, with D possibly being TRBD1 (6 bases). The ends were cut back, 2 bases at V and 2 bases at J, with 9 bases in the middle. The length of the CDR3 is 14 residues. Per the germline V gene, CDR1 is SGHNT and CDR2 is YYREEE (reference sequence).